Reported below is one TCR beta chain. PCR used 60 Vbeta primers and 13 Jbeta primers. The repertoire was sequenced with immunoSEQ multiplex PCR; TCRdb's copy has only in-frame clones and lacks some. The table lists fewer than 200,000 clones, 80% to 90% of them singletons. These data are taken from a study of cytomegalovirus exposure and HLA in healthy donors. Unmatched junction bases numbered 7, after V lost 4 bases and J lost 1 base. The CDR3 totals 17 residues. Germline CDR1 reads SNHLY; CDR2 reads FYNNEI. Sequencing input: PBMCs. This receptor was taken from a young woman in good health and CMV-seronegative. The chain couples TRBV2 to TRBJ1-5; TRBD1 agrees at 10 bases. The CDR3 loop is CASSGFPGQGSNQPQHF. The CDR3 nucleotides are TGTGCCAGCAGTGGGTTTCCGGGACAGGGGAGCAATCAGCCCCAGCATTTT.